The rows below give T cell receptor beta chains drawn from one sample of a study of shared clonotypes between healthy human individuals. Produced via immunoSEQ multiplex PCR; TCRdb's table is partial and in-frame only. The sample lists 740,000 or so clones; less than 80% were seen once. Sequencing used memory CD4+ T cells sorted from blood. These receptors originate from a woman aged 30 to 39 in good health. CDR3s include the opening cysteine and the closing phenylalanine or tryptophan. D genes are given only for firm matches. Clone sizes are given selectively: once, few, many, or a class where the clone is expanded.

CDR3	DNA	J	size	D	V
CASTTPMALGTGELFF	TGTGCCAGCACTACCCCTATGGCTTTAGGGACCGGGGAGCTGTTTTTT	TRBJ2-2	.	.	TRBV7-9
CASGLVLGRGPDTQYF	TGTGCTAGTGGTTTGGTACTAGGTCGAGGCCCAGATACGCAGTATTTT	TRBJ2-3	once	.	TRBV12-5
CATSSQRSSYGYTF	TGTGCCACCAGCAGCCAGAGGAGTTCTTATGGCTACACCTTC	TRBJ1-2	.	.	TRBV15
CSVVFSGPEQFF	TGCAGCGTTGTCTTCTCCGGGCCCGAGCAGTTCTTC	TRBJ2-1	.	.	TRBV29-1
CASSLASVAEAFF	TGTGCCAGCAGCTTAGCTTCGGTCGCTGAAGCTTTCTTT	TRBJ1-1	.	.	TRBV7-9
CAWRGGGGFRYNEQFF	TGTGCCTGGAGAGGTGGAGGGGGCTTTCGGTACAATGAGCAGTTCTTC	TRBJ2-1	.	.	TRBV30
CAWSVMRLVAYNEQFF	TGTGCCTGGAGTGTAATGCGCCTAGTAGCCTACAATGAGCAGTTCTTC	TRBJ2-1	.	.	TRBV30
CASRKDGTDTQYF	TGTGCCAGTAGGAAGGATGGCACAGATACGCAGTATTTT	TRBJ2-3	.	.	TRBV2
CASRTGHRYEQYF	TGTGCCAGCAGGACGGGACACCGCTACGAGCAGTACTTC	TRBJ2-7	.	.	TRBV27
CASSLKQGGTSGAYEQYF	TGTGCCAGCAGTTTGAAGCAGGGGGGGACTAGCGGGGCTTACGAGCAGTACTTC	TRBJ2-7	.	TRBD2	TRBV27
CAWSVHKGSYEQYF	TGTGCCTGGAGTGTACATAAGGGTTCCTACGAGCAGTACTTC	TRBJ2-7	once	.	TRBV30
CAWSDPPFSGTTDTQYF	TGTGCCTGGAGTGACCCCCCGTTTAGCGGGACCACAGATACGCAGTATTTT	TRBJ2-3	.	TRBD2	TRBV30
CASSLEGGRGRHEQYF	TGTGCCAGCAGCCTAGAGGGTGGCAGGGGGCGGCACGAGCAGTACTTC	TRBJ2-7	few	TRBD1	TRBV7-2
CAWNRQGHYGYTF	TGTGCCTGGAATCGACAGGGTCACTATGGCTACACCTTC	TRBJ1-2	.	TRBD1	TRBV30
CASSLGTTSSYNEQFF	TGTGCCAGCAGCTTGGGGACCACCAGCTCCTACAATGAGCAGTTCTTC	TRBJ2-1	once	.	TRBV5-4
CSVEGFSGSTDTQYF	TGCAGCGTTGAAGGGTTTAGCGGGAGCACAGATACGCAGTATTTT	TRBJ2-3	.	TRBD2	TRBV29-1
CASFAGVQETQYF	TGCGCCAGCTTTGCGGGGGTCCAAGAGACCCAGTACTTC	TRBJ2-5	many	TRBD2	TRBV5-1
CATSRVRRNTEAFF	TGTGCCACCAGCAGAGTGAGACGGAACACTGAAGCTTTCTTT	TRBJ1-1	.	.	TRBV15
CASSSPGPAGRQYF	TGCGCCAGCAGCTCTCCGGGCCCCGCCGGTAGGCAGTACTTC	TRBJ2-7	few	.	TRBV5-1
CASSESGVRETQYF	TGTGCCAGCAGTGAAAGCGGGGTGAGGGAGACCCAGTACTTC	TRBJ2-5	.	TRBD2	TRBV6-1
CASSNRGGSRARRTDTQYF	TGTGCCAGCAGCAATCGAGGTGGGAGCCGGGCCCGGCGCACAGATACGCAGTATTTT	TRBJ2-3	.	.	TRBV21-1
CASKGQSTDTQYF	TGTGCCAGCAAAGGACAGAGCACAGATACGCAGTATTTT	TRBJ2-3	many	.	TRBV9
CASKNPGQGGPEAFF	TGTGCCAGCAAAAACCCGGGACAGGGGGGGCCTGAAGCTTTCTTT	TRBJ1-1	.	TRBD1	TRBV2
CSADRAADTQYF	TGCAGCGCGGACAGGGCTGCAGATACGCAGTATTTT	TRBJ2-3	.	TRBD1	TRBV29-1
CASSPQGWETQYF	TGCGCCAGCAGTCCCCAGGGTTGGGAGACCCAGTACTTC	TRBJ2-5	.	.	TRBV10-1
CASRIGINTGELFF	TGTGCCAGCAGGATAGGGATAAACACCGGGGAGCTGTTTTTT	TRBJ2-2	.	.	TRBV2
CASSETSGASDTQYF	TGTGCCAGCAGTGAAACGTCGGGGGCCTCAGATACGCAGTATTTT	TRBJ2-3	few	.	TRBV25-1
CASSEGETGSTDTQYF	TGTGCCAGCAGTGAAGGGGAGACAGGGAGCACAGATACGCAGTATTTT	TRBJ2-3	.	TRBD1	TRBV2
CAWSSPGGTDTQYF	TGTGCCTGGAGTTCTCCGGGGGGCACAGATACGCAGTATTTT	TRBJ2-3	.	.	TRBV30
CASRGAGMNTEAFF	TGCGCCAGCAGGGGGGCAGGGATGAACACTGAAGCTTTCTTT	TRBJ1-1	.	.	TRBV5-1
CASSVSGRSNEQFF	TGCGCCAGTTCGGTTAGCGGGAGGAGCAATGAGCAGTTCTTC	TRBJ2-1	.	TRBD2	TRBV10-2
CASSTDRGGEKLFF	TGTGCCAGCAGCACGGACAGGGGTGGCGAAAAACTGTTTTTT	TRBJ1-4	.	TRBD1	TRBV7-2
CASSSSGRANEQFF	TGTGCCAGTAGTAGCAGCGGGAGGGCCAATGAGCAGTTCTTC	TRBJ2-1	.	TRBD2	TRBV19
CASSLTGGYTF	TGCGCCAGCAGCTTGACCGGGGGCTACACCTTC	TRBJ1-2	.	.	TRBV5-1
CASSQGRVVVGVQFF	TGTGCCAGCAGCCAAGGAAGAGTAGTGGTGGGGGTGCAGTTCTTC	TRBJ2-1	.	.	TRBV4-2
CASSERHGTSGTYEQYF	TGTGCCAGTAGTGAGCGACACGGGACTAGCGGGACCTACGAGCAGTACTTC	TRBJ2-7	many	TRBD2	TRBV19
CASSYSGDEKLFF	TGTGCCAGCAGTTACTCTGGGGATGAAAAACTGTTTTTT	TRBJ1-4	.	.	TRBV6-5
CAWSEGGSHNEQFF	TGTGCCTGGAGTGAGGGCGGGAGTCACAATGAGCAGTTCTTC	TRBJ2-1	.	TRBD2	TRBV30
CASSYGQRSNSYEQYF	TGTGCCAGCAGCTACGGACAGAGATCCAACTCCTACGAGCAGTACTTC	TRBJ2-7	once	.	TRBV4-2
CASSPGQTYEQYF	TGTGCCAGCTCCCCGGGACAAACCTACGAGCAGTACTTC	TRBJ2-7	few	.	TRBV18
CASSHTQGLYGYTF	TGTGCCAGCTCACACACACAGGGACTCTATGGCTACACCTTC	TRBJ1-2	.	.	TRBV18
CASSSSDRGSYEQYF	TGTGCCAGCAGCTCCTCGGACAGGGGTTCCTACGAGCAGTACTTC	TRBJ2-7	once	TRBD1	TRBV11-2
CASRRDRWNTEAFF	TGTGCCAGCAGACGCGACAGGTGGAACACTGAAGCTTTCTTT	TRBJ1-1	.	.	TRBV6-5
CASIGRQGIHEQFF	TGTGCCAGTATAGGGAGACAGGGCATCCATGAGCAGTTCTTC	TRBJ2-1	few	TRBD1	TRBV19